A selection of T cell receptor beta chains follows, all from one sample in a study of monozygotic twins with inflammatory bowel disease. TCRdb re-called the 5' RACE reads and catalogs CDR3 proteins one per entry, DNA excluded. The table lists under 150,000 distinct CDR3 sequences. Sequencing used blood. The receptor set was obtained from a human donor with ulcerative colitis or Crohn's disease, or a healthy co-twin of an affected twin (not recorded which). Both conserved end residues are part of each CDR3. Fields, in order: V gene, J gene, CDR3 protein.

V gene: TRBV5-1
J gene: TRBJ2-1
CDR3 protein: CASSMTGGLHNEQFF

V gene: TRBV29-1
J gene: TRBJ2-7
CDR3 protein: CSVSPDYYEQYF

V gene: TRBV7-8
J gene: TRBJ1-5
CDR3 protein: CASSLVSSGSQPQHF

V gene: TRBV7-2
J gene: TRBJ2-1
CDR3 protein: CASSSQGTPYNEQFF

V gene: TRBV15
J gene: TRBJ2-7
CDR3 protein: CATSRDRVRDYEQYF

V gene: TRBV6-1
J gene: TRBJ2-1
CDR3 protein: CASSTQGFYWEQFF

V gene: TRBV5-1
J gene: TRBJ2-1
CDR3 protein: CASRFDRGSGHEQFF

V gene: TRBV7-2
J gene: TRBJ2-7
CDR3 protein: CASSLGYGKDEQYF

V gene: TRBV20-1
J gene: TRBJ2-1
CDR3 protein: CSAKRGVFEFF

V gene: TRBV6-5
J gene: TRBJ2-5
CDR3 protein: CASSYSPTVTQETQYF

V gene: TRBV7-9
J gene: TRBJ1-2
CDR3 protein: CASSLGDTPYGYTF

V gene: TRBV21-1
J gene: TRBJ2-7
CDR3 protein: CASNRRRGLPFYEQYF

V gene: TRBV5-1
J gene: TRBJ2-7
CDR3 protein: CASSGDVSYEQYF

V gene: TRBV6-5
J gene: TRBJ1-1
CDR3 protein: CASSRAGGSEAFF

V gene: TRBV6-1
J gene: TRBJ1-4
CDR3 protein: CASSDSGGGNEKLFF

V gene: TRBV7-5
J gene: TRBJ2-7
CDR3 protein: CISVPEACYGTDFFYEQYF

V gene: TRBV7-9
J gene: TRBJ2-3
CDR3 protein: CASSSPTGTTDTQYF

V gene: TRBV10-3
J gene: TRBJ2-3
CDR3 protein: CAIKGRQDMDTQYF

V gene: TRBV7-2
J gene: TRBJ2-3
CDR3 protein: CASSLGRGTSTDTQYF

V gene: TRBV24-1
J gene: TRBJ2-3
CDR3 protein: CATSDLDRYPDTQYF

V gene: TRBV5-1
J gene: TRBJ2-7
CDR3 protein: CASSFSGFSYEQYF

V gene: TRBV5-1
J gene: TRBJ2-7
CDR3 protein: CASSLVAGDSYEQYF

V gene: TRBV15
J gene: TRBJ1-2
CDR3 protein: CATSPGYGYTF

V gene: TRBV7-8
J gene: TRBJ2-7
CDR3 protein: CASSLADSYEQYF

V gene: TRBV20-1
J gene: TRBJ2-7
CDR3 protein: CSARVPKAYEQYF

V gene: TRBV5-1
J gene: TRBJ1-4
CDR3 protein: CASSRGDSGDSAPFF

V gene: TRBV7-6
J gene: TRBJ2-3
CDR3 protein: CASSSGTGAHLADTQYF

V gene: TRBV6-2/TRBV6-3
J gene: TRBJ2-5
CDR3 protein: CASSVAGQQETQYF

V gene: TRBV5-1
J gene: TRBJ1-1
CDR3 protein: CASSLGTSNTEAFF

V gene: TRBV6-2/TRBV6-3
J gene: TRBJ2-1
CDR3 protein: CASSSLTSGGLLGSYNEQFF

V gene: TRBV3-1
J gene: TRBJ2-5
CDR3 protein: CASSRGGAQYF

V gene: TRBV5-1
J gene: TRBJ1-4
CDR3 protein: CASSRQYQSNEKLFF

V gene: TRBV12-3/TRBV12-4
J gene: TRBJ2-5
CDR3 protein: CASARTEETQYF

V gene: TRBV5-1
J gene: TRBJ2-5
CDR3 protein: CASSPPGLAGGMETQYF

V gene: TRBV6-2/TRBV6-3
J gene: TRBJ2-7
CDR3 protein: CASSKPSSYEQYF

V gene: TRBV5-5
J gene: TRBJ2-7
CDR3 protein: CASSFGTGYYEQYF

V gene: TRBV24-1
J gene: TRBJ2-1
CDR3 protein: CATSGGLGPFNEQFF

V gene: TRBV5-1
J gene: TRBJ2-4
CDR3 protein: CASSLGIAKNIQYF

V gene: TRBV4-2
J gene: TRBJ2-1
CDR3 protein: CASSQQSGGSYNEQFF

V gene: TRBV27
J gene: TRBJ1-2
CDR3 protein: CASSSGGAGGYGYTF

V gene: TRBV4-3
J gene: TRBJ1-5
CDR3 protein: CASSQEGPGQGANQPQHF

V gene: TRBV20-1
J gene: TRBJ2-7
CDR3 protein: CSARDLRGRTGISYEQYF

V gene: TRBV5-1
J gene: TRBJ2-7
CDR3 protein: CASSLALSDAGSYEQYF

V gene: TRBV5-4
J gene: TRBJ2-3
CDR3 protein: CASSGLAGGDTQYF

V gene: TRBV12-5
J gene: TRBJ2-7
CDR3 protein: CASGLQLGRTITYEQYF

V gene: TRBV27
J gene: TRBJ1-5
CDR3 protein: CASSFRDNQPQHF

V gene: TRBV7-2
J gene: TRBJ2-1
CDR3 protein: CASSLAQAGGYNEQFF

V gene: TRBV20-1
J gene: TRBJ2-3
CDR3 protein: CSARDPRRVTQYF

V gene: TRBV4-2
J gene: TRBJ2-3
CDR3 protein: CASSRWGDEPDTQYF

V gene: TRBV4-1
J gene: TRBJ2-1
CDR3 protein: CASSQDLAGVYNEQFF

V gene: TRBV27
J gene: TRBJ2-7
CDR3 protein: CASSPHTSSYEQYF

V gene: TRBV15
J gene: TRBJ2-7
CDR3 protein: CATSRKTVSYEQYF

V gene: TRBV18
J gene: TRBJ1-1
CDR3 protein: CASSPPGLGFMIDTEAFF

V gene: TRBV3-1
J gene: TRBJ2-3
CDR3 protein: CASSPILGTSGTDTQYF

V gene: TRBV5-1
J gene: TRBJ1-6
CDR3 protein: CASSLEGPALHF